This T cell receptor beta chain was profiled in a study of OX40 agonist ivuxolimab in advanced cancers. Background on the study: The mean age was approximately 60 years, ranging from about 20 to 79, with 65% to 90% of participants male. General study results and limits: The antigens recognized by the expanded peripheral T cells, that is their antigen specificity, were not determined.

Data came from immunoSEQ multiplex PCR; TCRdb stores just in-frame clones and leaves some out. The data show tens of thousands of clones, over 80% seen once. Note on this clone: Its target is unknown.

The CDR3 covers 16 residues. CDR1 is LGHNA and CDR2 is YSLEER in the germline V gene. The sample in question was CD4+ or CD8+ T cells sorted from blood, obtained in a trial of the OX40 agonist ivuxolimab. The rearrangement links TRBV4-3 to TRBJ2-5; D remains ambiguous. The last part of the DNA fits TRBJ2-7 better; the J call may be wrong. The receptor's source is an adult with an advanced solid tumor such as melanoma, head and neck, liver or kidney cancer. The CDR3 nucleotides read TGCGCCAGCAGCCATGAACCCTATCTGGGCTCCTACGAGCAGTACTTC. It specifies CASSHEPYLGSYEQYF.